This entry concerns a single T cell receptor beta chain. Its target is unknown. Germline CDR1 and CDR2: PRHDT and FYEKMQ (reference sequence). V lost 5 bases and J lost 0, with 8 bases in between. This CDR3 has 15 residues. This sample is drawn from a study of cytomegalovirus exposure and HLA in healthy donors. Study-level results: The study put 150 to 200 TCR beta chains on its list as cytomegalovirus-associated. An analysis that was carried out later associated 15,000 to 20,000 TCR beta sequences with HLA alleles at 0.05 false discovery rate. In a later analysis, parvovirus B19, influenza, CMV and Epstein-Barr virus appeared linked to several top co-occurrence clusters.

This PCR relied on a set of 60 Vbeta primers and 13 Jbeta primers. Profiling relied on immunoSEQ multiplex PCR, and the TCRdb table lists in-frame clones only, not all of them. The sample lists some 130,000 clones; around 83% were seen once. Sequencing was performed on PBMCs. The rearrangement uses TRBV13 and TRBJ2-6; no definite D call. This clonotype was obtained from a woman aged 25 to 39 in good health and CMV-seropositive. In DNA form, the CDR3 reads TGTGCCAGCAGCGCACGAGTCTCTGGGGCCAACGTCCTGACTTTC. This encodes CASSARVSGANVLTF.